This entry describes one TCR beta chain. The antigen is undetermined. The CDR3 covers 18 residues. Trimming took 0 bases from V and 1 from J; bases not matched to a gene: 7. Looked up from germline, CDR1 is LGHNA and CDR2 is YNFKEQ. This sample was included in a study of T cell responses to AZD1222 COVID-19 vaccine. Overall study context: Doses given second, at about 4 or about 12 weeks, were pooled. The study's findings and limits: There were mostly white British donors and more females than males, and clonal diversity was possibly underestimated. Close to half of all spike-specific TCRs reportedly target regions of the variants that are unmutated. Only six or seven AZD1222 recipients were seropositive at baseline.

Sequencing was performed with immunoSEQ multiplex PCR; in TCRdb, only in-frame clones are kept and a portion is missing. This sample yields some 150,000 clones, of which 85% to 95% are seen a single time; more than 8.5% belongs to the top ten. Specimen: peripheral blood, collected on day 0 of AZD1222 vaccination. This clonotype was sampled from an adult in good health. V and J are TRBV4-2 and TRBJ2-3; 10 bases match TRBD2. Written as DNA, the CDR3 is TGTGCCAGCAGCCAAGAAGGTGGGAGCGGGGGGGGCACAGATACGCAGTATTTT. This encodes CASSQEGGSGGGTDTQYF.